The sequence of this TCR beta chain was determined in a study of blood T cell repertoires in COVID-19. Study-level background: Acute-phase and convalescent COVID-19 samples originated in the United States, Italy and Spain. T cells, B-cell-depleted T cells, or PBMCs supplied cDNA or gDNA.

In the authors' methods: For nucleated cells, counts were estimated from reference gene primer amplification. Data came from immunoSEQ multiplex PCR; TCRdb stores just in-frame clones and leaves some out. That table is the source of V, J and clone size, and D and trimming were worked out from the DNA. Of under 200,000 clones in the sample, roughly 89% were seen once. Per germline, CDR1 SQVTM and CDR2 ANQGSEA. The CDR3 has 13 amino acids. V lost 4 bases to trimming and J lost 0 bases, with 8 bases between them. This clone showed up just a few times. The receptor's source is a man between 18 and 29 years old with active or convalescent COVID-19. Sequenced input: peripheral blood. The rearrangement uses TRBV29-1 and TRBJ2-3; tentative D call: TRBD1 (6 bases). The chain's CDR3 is CSVGDTSTDTQYF. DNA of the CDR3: TGCAGCGTTGGGGACACTAGCACAGATACGCAGTATTTT.